The 13 T cell receptor beta chains presented below share a single source sample, sequenced in a study of T cell repertoires in cytomegalovirus infection. From the reads, TCRdb called clonotypes with MiXCR, one entry per CDR3 protein. The table shows more than 650,000 distinct CDR3 sequences, with about 40% occurring only once. Sequenced sample: PBMCs. The receptors stem from a human donor in good health (CMV status not recorded). Some clones in this sample may be carry-over from other donors' samples.

The table lists this clonotype with a few counts. The gene calls are TRBV7-6 and TRBJ2-2; TRBD2 matches at 8 bases. The CDR3 covers 18 residues. V lost 2 bases and J lost 2; bases outside the gene matches: 10. Germline V CDR1 and CDR2: SGHVS, FNYEAQ. CDR3 region: CASSLFIGGAINTGELFF. CDR3 in DNA: TGTGCCAGCAGCTTATTTATCGGGGGGGCTATCAACACCGGGGAGCTGTTTTTT.

This clonotype was counted only a few times. The gene calls are TRBV7-9 and TRBJ2-5; TRBD2 agrees at 9 bases. V was pared by 6 bases and J by 3 bases, with 2 bases of the junction left unmatched. The CDR3 contains 13 residues. Germline loops: CDR1 SEHNR, CDR2 FQNEAQ (reference sequence). DNA of the CDR3: TGTGCCAGCAGGGCTAGCGGGAAAGAGACCCAGTACTTC. As protein: CASRASGKETQYF.

This clonotype was recorded a few times. The V and J genes are TRBV5-1 and TRBJ2-1; possibly TRBD2 for D (6 bases). Trimming removed 0 bases at V and 3 bases at J, with 10 bases between. This CDR3 contains 15 residues. CDR1 and CDR2 from the germline V gene are SGHRS and YFSETQ. The CDR3 loop is CASSLEGGFYNEQFF. The DNA of the CDR3 is TGCGCCAGCAGCTTGGAGGGAGGTTTCTACAATGAGCAGTTCTTC.

This clonotype was counted at least ten times. This sequence joins TRBV7-8 and TRBJ1-1, with D possibly TRBD1 on 5 matching bases. Germline V gives CDR1 SGHVS, CDR2 FQNEAQ. The CDR3 extends over 17 amino acids. V was cut by 1 base and J by 5 bases, with 20 bases left in between. CDR3 DNA sequence: TGTGCCAGCAGCTTAGTGGGGGTGACGGTCAGGCAGACTGAAGCTTTCTTT. Translation: CASSLVGVTVRQTEAFF.

The J gene is TRBJ1-1, the V gene TRBV28; TRBD1 aligns across 9 bases. CDR3 size: 15 residues. In germline, CDR1 is MDHEN, CDR2 SYDVKM. Unmatched junction bases numbered 2, after V lost 3 bases and J lost 0 bases. The CDR3 is CASSFGTGMNTEAFF. The CDR3 region has the DNA TGTGCCAGCAGTTTTGGGACAGGGATGAACACTGAAGCTTTCTTT.

This chain links TRBV12-3 or TRBV12-4 with TRBJ2-3; 8 bases map to TRBD1. V lost 7 bases to trimming and J lost 0 bases; unmatched junction nucleotides: 12. This CDR3 contains 17 residues. CDR3 protein: CASTDRDRSPSTDTQYF. The CDR3 DNA reads TGTGCCAGCACCGACCGGGACAGGAGCCCCAGCACAGATACGCAGTATTTT.

Details on this clonotype: Germline is not matched at one junction end, which may reflect a read error. The chain employs TRBV2 and TRBJ2-3, with TRBD2 as a possible D gene (6 bases). The CDR3 length is 14 residues. Germline CDR1 SNHLY, CDR2 FYNNEI. The CDR3 DNA is TGTGCCAGCATCGGCGGGAAGGGCACCGATACGCAGTATTTT. This encodes CASIGGKGTDTQYF.

The rearrangement uses TRBV5-1 and TRBJ1-1, with 7 positions matching TRBD1. The CDR3 totals 15 residues. V was pared by 3 bases and J by 6 bases, with 11 bases of the junction left unmatched. The germline V gene has CDR1 SGHRS and CDR2 YFSETQ. The CDR3 nucleotides read TGCGCCAGCAGCTCTCAGACAGGGTCAGGGTCTGAAGCTTTCTTT. It translates to CASSSQTGSGSEAFF.

The V call is TRBV28, the J call TRBJ2-1; D may be TRBD1 (5 bases). Trimming removed 5 bases from V and 7 bases from J, with 15 bases in between. This CDR3 is built from 14 residues. CDR1 and CDR2 (germline): MDHEN, SYDVKM. The CDR3 DNA sequence: TGTGCCAGCAGTGGGGCGCCTGTTGGGAATGAGCAGTTCTTC. Its protein is CASSGAPVGNEQFF.

The chain employs TRBV28 and TRBJ2-7; 7 bases map to TRBD2. There are 16 residues in the CDR3. Looked up from germline, CDR1 is MDHEN and CDR2 is SYDVKM. V shed 4 bases and J 1 base; nucleotides not matched to a gene: 10. For the CDR3, the DNA is TGTGCCAGCAGTTCACCTCCCGGGGGGAGATCCTACGAGCAGTACTTC. It encodes CASSSPPGGRSYEQYF. Combining the CDR3 with reference TRBV28 and TRBJ2-7 gives the whole variable domain DVKVTQSSRYLVKRTGEKVFLECVQDMDHENMFWYRQDPGLGLRLIYFSYDVKMKEKGDIPEGYSVSREKKERFSLILESASTNQTSMYLCASSSPPGGRSYEQYFGPGTRLTVT.

This clonotype has only a few counts. V and J are TRBV12-3 or TRBV12-4 and TRBJ2-2; 7 bases are shared with TRBD2. The CDR3 consists of 15 residues. V lost 5 bases to trimming and J lost 7 bases; unmatched junction nucleotides: 10. This CDR3 reads CASSPPGLPIGELFF. CDR3 sequence (DNA): TGTGCCAGCAGTCCTCCGGGACTACCAATCGGGGAGCTGTTTTTT.

Only a few counts were recorded for this clonotype. J is TRBJ2-3 and V is TRBV7-2; no definite D call. This CDR3 is 13 amino acids long. Trimming took off 6 bases at V and 4 bases at J, with 11 bases between the two ends. CDR1 is SGHTA, CDR2 FQGNSA, per germline. The CDR3 nucleotides are TGTGCCAGCAGACCCCCCCCCGCAGATACGCAGTATTTT. Amino acid sequence: CASRPPPADTQYF.

This rearrangement joins TRBV12-3 or TRBV12-4 to TRBJ1-5, with no clear D. CDR3 length equals 16 residues. The ends were cut back, 5 bases at V and 5 bases at J, with 19 bases in the middle. The CDR3 sequence: CASSQSLGRADQPQHF. In DNA, the CDR3 is TGTGCCAGCAGTCAAAGCCTGGGGAGGGCCGATCAGCCCCAGCATTTT.